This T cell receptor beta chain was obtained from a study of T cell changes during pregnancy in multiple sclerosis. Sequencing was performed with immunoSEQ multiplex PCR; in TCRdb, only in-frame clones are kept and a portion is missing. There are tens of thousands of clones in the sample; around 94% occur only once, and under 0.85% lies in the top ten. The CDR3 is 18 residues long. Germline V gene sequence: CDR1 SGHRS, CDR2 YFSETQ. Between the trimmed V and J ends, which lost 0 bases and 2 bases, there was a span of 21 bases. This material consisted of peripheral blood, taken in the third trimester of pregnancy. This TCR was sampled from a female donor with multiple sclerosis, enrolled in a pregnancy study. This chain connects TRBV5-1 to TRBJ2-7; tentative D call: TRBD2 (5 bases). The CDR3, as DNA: TGCGCCAGCAGCTTGGCCCAGGTAATGGCGGGCGCCGCCTACGAGCAGTACTTC. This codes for CASSLAQVMAGAAYEQYF. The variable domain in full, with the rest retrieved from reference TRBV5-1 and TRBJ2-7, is KAGVTQTPRYLIKTRGQQVTLSCSPISGHRSVSWYQQTPGQGLQFLFEYFSETQRNKGNFPGRFSGRQFSNSRSEMNVSTLELGDSALYLCASSLAQVMAGAAYEQYFGPGTRLTVT.